The 23 T cell receptor beta chains reported below all come from one sample, sequenced in a study of tumor-infiltrating lymphocytes in primary liver carcinoma. Unsorted whole blood supplied the RNA, and germline DNA was extracted too. Starting from 400 to 500 ng of total RNA, TCR beta cDNA was produced with a primer in the constant region. What produced the TCR beta libraries was three nested multiplex PCR rounds using slightly modified ARM-PCR. The study ran its first two PCR rounds for approximately 10 cycles each, using TRBV1-TRBV30 forward primers and a C-beta reverse primer. A single record per CDR3 protein comes from TCRdb applying MiXCR to the multiplex PCR reads. The sample lists approximately 320,000 distinct CDR3 sequences, around three fifths occurring once. The source material was peripheral blood. The source is a woman in her 30s with primary liver carcinoma and hepatitis B virus infection.

This clonotype was detected a few times. The gene calls are TRBV11-2 and TRBJ2-2; TRBD2 matches at 10 bases. Germline-derived CDR1 and CDR2 are SGHAT and FQNNGV. The CDR3 loop spans 17 amino acids. J gave up 5 bases and V 7 bases, and 13 bases lay outside the gene matches. The CDR3 spells CASNPSGGELRTGELFF. The DNA of the CDR3 is TGTGCCAGCAACCCTAGCGGGGGAGAACTTCGGACCGGGGAGCTGTTTTTT.

The sample holds many counts of this clonotype. The J gene is TRBJ2-2, the V gene TRBV4-2; the D gene could be TRBD1 or TRBD2 (6 bases each). The CDR3 is 16 amino acids. Germline V gene lookup returns CDR1 LGHNA and CDR2 YNFKEQ. V dropped 4 bases and J dropped 1 base, with 13 bases sitting between them. CDR3 sequence reads: CASSRQGTLNTGELFF. CDR3 in DNA: TGTGCCAGCAGCCGCCAGGGGACTCTGAACACCGGGGAGCTGTTTTTT.

This clonotype has more than one count but fewer than ten. The V call is TRBV4-1, the J call TRBJ1-5; TRBD1 matches at 9 bases. The CDR3 loop spans 15 amino acids. V shed 3 bases, J shed 6 bases, and the junction held 6 bases outside the gene matches. Germline values: CDR1 MGHRA, CDR2 YSYEKL. The CDR3 bases are TGCGCCAGCAGCCACAGACAGGGGGAGGTTCAGCCCCAGCATTTT. Protein: CASSHRQGEVQPQHF.

Comment on this clonotype: A much larger clone differs by one base, so this may be a read error. The V gene is TRBV6-1, the J gene TRBJ1-2, with TRBD1 as a possible D gene (5 bases). The CDR3 is 14 amino acids. The V gene's germline CDR1 is MNHNS and CDR2 SASEGT. CDR3 protein: CASRFWGAYNGCTF. For the CDR3, the DNA is TGTGCCAGCAGGTTTTGGGGCGCCTACAATGGCTGCACCTTC.

Regarding this clonotype: The junction differs from germline at one of its ends, possibly a read error. The chain joins TRBV11-2 to TRBJ2-1, with 9 bases fitting TRBD2. The CDR3 runs to 14 residues. Germline V gene lookup returns CDR1 SGHAT and CDR2 FQNNGV. This CDR3 is CTSSGQAGGNEQFF. In DNA form, the CDR3 reads TGTACCAGCAGCGGACAAGCGGGAGGCAATGAGCAGTTCTTC.

As for this clonotype: Since a much larger clone is just one base distant, this may be a read error. The chain uses TRBV29-1 and TRBJ2-1, with D unclear. V was cut by 4 bases and J by 10 bases, with 14 bases left in between. The CDR3 runs 12 residues. Germline V gene data show CDR1 as SQVTM and CDR2 as ANQGSEA. In DNA form, the CDR3 reads TGCAGCGTTGGAGTCTCGTGGAGCGAGCAGTTCTTC. Its protein is CSVGVSWSEQFF.

About this clonotype: Germline and junction disagree at one end, which may indicate a read error. The chain joins TRBV4-1 to TRBJ1-2, with 9 bases matching TRBD1. CDR1 is MGHRA and CDR2 is YSYEKL in the germline V gene. This CDR3 region has 16 residues. This CDR3 is CTSSQTAGQGRMGYTF. Written as DNA, the CDR3 is TGCACCAGCAGCCAAACAGCCGGACAGGGGAGAATGGGCTACACCTTC.

This clonotype has just a few counts. A much bigger clone sits one base away, suggesting this may be a read error. V and J are TRBV4-2 and TRBJ1-2; D ambiguous. This CDR3 contains 11 residues. Germline loops: CDR1 LGHNA, CDR2 YNFKEQ. The CDR3 loop reads CTSSQEFGYTF. CDR3 nucleotides: TGTACCAGCAGCCAAGAGTTTGGCTACACCTTC.

This clonotype came up once. Because it lacks the conserved phenylalanine or tryptophan at the end, this CDR3 is likely a read error. The chain combines TRBV11-3 with TRBJ2-1, with 10 nucleotides matching TRBD2. Germline CDR1 reads SGHNT; CDR2 reads YENEEA. V gave up 5 bases and J gave up 8 bases; unmatched junction bases: 15. The CDR3 is 17 residues long. The CDR3 sequence is CASSPRRAGSGRDEQFS. The CDR3 nucleotides read TGTGCCAGCAGCCCCCGGCGGGCGGGGAGCGGGAGGGATGAGCAGTTCTCC.

The gene calls are TRBV12-3 or TRBV12-4 and TRBJ2-7; 9 nucleotides align to TRBD1. The CDR3 is made up of 16 amino acids. Losses at the gene ends were 6 bases for V and 1 base for J; bases not matched to a gene: 10. The CDR3 sequence is CASRGGTGQGSYEQYF. DNA for the CDR3: TGTGCCAGCAGGGGGGGGACGGGACAGGGTTCCTACGAGCAGTACTTC.

This chain joins TRBV4-1 and TRBJ1-5; D gene unclear. The CDR3 spans 15 residues. The ends were cut back, 6 bases at V and 0 bases at J, with 12 bases in the middle. CDR1 and CDR2 from the germline V gene are MGHRA and YSYEKL. The CDR3 reads CASRWGVYSNQPQHF. CDR3 sequence (DNA): TGCGCCAGCAGGTGGGGAGTTTATAGCAATCAGCCCCAGCATTTT.

The V call is TRBV15, the J call TRBJ1-5; no reliable D call. Trimming removed 1 base at V and 2 bases at J, with 0 bases between. Germline values: CDR1 LNHNV, CDR2 YYDKDF (reference sequence). CDR3 length: 12 amino acids. The DNA for the CDR3 is TGTGCCACCAGCAGAGGCAATCAGCCCCAGCATTTT. It yields the protein CATSRGNQPQHF.

The CDR3 loop is CASSLIQGSVGPQHF. Written as DNA, the CDR3 is TGCGCCAGCAGCTTGATTCAGGGATCGGTGGGGCCCCAGCATTTT. V gene TRBV5-1 combines with J gene TRBJ1-5; D possibly corresponds to TRBD1 (5 bases). This CDR3 has 15 residues. V dropped 1 base and J dropped 9 bases, with 17 bases sitting between them. CDR1 and CDR2 from the germline V gene are SGHRS and YFSETQ.

This clonotype came up a few times. V usage is TRBV6-1 and J usage is TRBJ1-1, with D maybe TRBD1 (6 bases). The CDR3 length is 15 residues. V dropped 5 bases and J dropped 5 bases, with 18 bases sitting between them. The germline CDR1 and CDR2 sequences are MNHNS and SASEGT. Here the CDR3 DNA reads TGTGCCAGCAGTCCGAAGCCTACAGGGAGGACTGAAGCTTTCTTT. Amino acid sequence: CASSPKPTGRTEAFF.

To note about this clonotype: Being one base from a much bigger clone, this may be a read error. The rearrangement uses TRBV5-5 and TRBJ2-3, with D perhaps TRBD1 or TRBD2 (5 bases each). Trimming removed 5 bases at V and 2 bases at J, with 15 bases between. The CDR3 sequence is 15 residues long. CDR1 is SGHKS, CDR2 YYEKEE, per germline (reference sequence). The CDR3 spells CASRPRGRFTDTQYF. The DNA of the CDR3 is TGTGCCAGCAGGCCTCGGGGCCGATTCACAGATACGCAGTATTTT.

Remarks on this clonotype: A read error is likely, as this CDR3 ends without the conserved phenylalanine or tryptophan. The chain has TRBV29-1 and TRBJ2-7; D is perhaps TRBD1 or TRBD2 (5 bases each). Germline V lookup: CDR1 SQVTM, CDR2 ANQGSEA. The CDR3 spans 13 residues. CDR3 coding DNA: TGCAACGTTGTGTCCCATGGGGGAACCGAGCAGTACATC. Its translation is CNVVSHGGTEQYI.

J is TRBJ2-6 and V is TRBV4-3; the match to TRBD2 covers 7 bases. This CDR3 has 19 amino acids. Unmatched junction bases numbered 8, after V lost 0 bases and J lost 0 bases. Germline loops: CDR1 LGHNA, CDR2 YSLEER. CDR3 DNA: TGCGCCAGCAGCCAAGATCGGGGAGGGGCGAGCTCTGGGGCCAACGTCCTGACTTTC. This sequence encodes CASSQDRGGASSGANVLTF.

On this clonotype itself: A much bigger clone sits one base away, suggesting this may be a read error. V and J are TRBV29-1 and TRBJ2-1, with a tentative D call TRBD1 (6 bases). CDR1 and CDR2 (germline): SQVTM, ANQGSEA. The CDR3 is 14 residues long. Trimming stripped 6 bases from V and 4 bases from J, with 16 bases between. CDR3: CSVVTGHSYNEQFF. The CDR3 nucleotides read TGCAGCGTAGTGACAGGACATTCATACAATGAGCAGTTCTTC.

The V gene is TRBV7-9, the J gene TRBJ2-7; 10 positions match TRBD1. The CDR3 is 15 amino acids. In germline, CDR1 is SEHNR, CDR2 FQNEAQ (reference sequence). V lost 5 bases, J lost 6 bases, and 10 bases stayed unmatched. The CDR3 loop is CASSPSGTGESEQYF. The CDR3 DNA sequence: TGTGCCAGCAGCCCTTCCGGGACAGGGGAGTCCGAGCAGTACTTC.

This clonotype was observed many times. The gene calls are TRBV5-5 and TRBJ2-2, with 10 positions matching TRBD1. J was trimmed by 10 bases and V by 0 bases; bases with no gene match: 3. The CDR3 covers 14 residues. In germline, CDR1 is SGHKS, CDR2 YYEKEE (reference sequence). The DNA for the CDR3 is TGTGCCAGCAGCTTGGTGACAGGGGGCGCGGAGCTGTTTTTT. It yields the protein CASSLVTGGAELFF.

As concerns this clonotype: This may stem from a read error, because a much larger clone lies one nucleotide away. This CDR3 reads CAGSPGFSGVYNEQFF. Here the CDR3 DNA reads TGCGCCGGCAGCCCCGGATTTAGCGGGGTCTACAATGAGCAGTTCTTC. The rearrangement uses TRBV4-1 and TRBJ2-1; 8 nucleotides line up with TRBD2. Germline CDR1 and CDR2: MGHRA and YSYEKL. The CDR3 is 16 residues long.

On this clonotype itself: A much larger clone differs by one base, so this may be a read error. The CDR3 region is CASNPGGSSYNGQFF. The CDR3 bases are TGTGCCAGCAACCCAGGGGGGAGCTCCTACAATGGGCAGTTCTTC. This chain uses TRBV6-5 with TRBJ2-1; D perhaps matches TRBD1 (7 bases). Germline V gene lookup returns CDR1 MNHEY and CDR2 SVGAGI. This CDR3 comprises 15 residues.

On this clonotype itself: A much larger clonotype is one base distant, so this may be a read error. V usage is TRBV10-3 and J usage is TRBJ2-1; 7 bases map to TRBD2. Germline CDR1 and CDR2: ENHRY and SYGVKD. The CDR3 spans 17 residues. The CDR3: CAIGEAGVGSSYNEQFF. The CDR3 DNA reads TGTGCCATCGGTGAGGCGGGAGTGGGGAGCTCCTACAATGAGCAGTTCTTC.